A selection of T cell receptor beta chains follows, all from one sample in a study of vaccination effects on CD4 cells after COVID-19. Their target antigens are unknown. TCRdb keeps only in-frame clones here, not all; method: immunoSEQ multiplex PCR. The data contain some 66,000 clones, 70% to 85% of them seen just once; the ten biggest clones take up approximately 2.3%. The specimen comprised CD4+ T cells from PBMCs cultured without peptide, sampled after COVID-19 vaccination. The receptors here all came from a human donor who received a COVID-19 vaccine. The CDR3 runs from the conserved cysteine through the conserved F or W. D genes are given only for firm matches. The size entry is marked missing in some rows and otherwise reads once, few, many or a size class.

>.|.|TRBV5-4|TRBJ1-6
TGTGCCAGCAGCTTGTACGGGGAACGGAATTCACCCCTCCACTTT
CASSLYGERNSPLHF
>.|.|TRBV7-8|TRBJ1-1
TGTGCCAGCAGATCCGGGGTCGCTGAAGCTTTCTTT
CASRSGVAEAFF
>TRBD1|.|TRBV6-5|TRBJ2-3
TGTGCCAGCAGGGGGAACAGGGGGGCAGATACGCAGTATTTT
CASRGNRGADTQYF
>TRBD1|.|TRBV18|TRBJ2-4
TGTGCCAGCTCACCCGACAGGGGCGTGGGTTACATTCAGTACTTC
CASSPDRGVGYIQYF
>.|.|TRBV19|TRBJ1-1
TGTGCCAGTAGTCCTAGACAGTGGGACCTTTTGAACACTGAAGCTTTCTTT
CASSPRQWDLLNTEAFF
>.|.|TRBV14|TRBJ1-3
TGTGCCAGCAGCCAAGATGGGGAGGGGCGAGGTAGAAACACCATATATTTT
CASSQDGEGRGRNTIYF
>.|.|TRBV29-1|TRBJ2-5
TGCAGCGTTGATATAGCCAACACCCAAGAGACCCAGTACTTC
CSVDIANTQETQYF
>.|once|TRBV7-2|TRBJ2-5
TGTGCCAGCAGCTCGCGGACTGGGAGGTCGGAGACCCAGTACTTC
CASSSRTGRSETQYF
>.|.|TRBV4-3|TRBJ2-5
TGCGCCAGCAGCCAAGTCGACGGGGGAAAAGAGACCCAGTACTTC
CASSQVDGGKETQYF
>.|.|TRBV3-1/TRBV3-2|TRBJ1-4
TGTGCCAGCAGCGATAACACGGGTGGCCAAAAACTGTTTTTT
CASSDNTGGQKLFF